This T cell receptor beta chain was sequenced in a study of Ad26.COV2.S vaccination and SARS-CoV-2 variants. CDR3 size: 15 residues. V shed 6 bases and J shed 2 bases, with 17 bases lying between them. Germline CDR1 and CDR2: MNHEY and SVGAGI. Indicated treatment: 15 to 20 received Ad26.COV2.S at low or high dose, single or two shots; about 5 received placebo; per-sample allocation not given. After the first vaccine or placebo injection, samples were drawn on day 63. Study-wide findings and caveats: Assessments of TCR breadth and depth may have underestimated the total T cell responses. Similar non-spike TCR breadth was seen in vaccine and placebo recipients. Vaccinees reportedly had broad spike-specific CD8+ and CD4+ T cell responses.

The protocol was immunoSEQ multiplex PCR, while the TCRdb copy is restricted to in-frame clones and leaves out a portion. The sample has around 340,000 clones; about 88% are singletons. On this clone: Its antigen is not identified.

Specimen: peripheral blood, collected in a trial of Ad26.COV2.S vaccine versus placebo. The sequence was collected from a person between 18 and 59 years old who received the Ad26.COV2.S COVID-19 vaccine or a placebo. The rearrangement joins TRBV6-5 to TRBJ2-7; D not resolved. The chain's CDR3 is CASSLRVTIPYEQYF. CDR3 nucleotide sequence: TGTGCCAGCAGCCTTAGGGTGACCATCCCCTACGAGCAGTACTTC.